The 12 T cell receptor beta chains below come from one sample, sequenced in a study of blood T cell repertoires in COVID-19. Generated by immunoSEQ multiplex PCR, the TCRdb table keeps only in-frame clones and is missing some. The table shows about 49,000 clones, with 70% to 90% occurring only once. Sequencing input: peripheral blood. Receptors were obtained from a man at least 80 years old with acute or convalescent COVID-19.

V usage is TRBV4-1 and J usage is TRBJ2-3, with 7 positions matching TRBD2. The CDR3 sequence is 17 residues long. The junction had 12 bases not matched to a gene; V was cut back by 4 bases and J by 2 bases. In germline, CDR1 is MGHRA, CDR2 YSYEKL. In nucleotides, the CDR3 is TGCGCCAGCAGCCCTAATCCCCCCAGCGGGGTCACAGATACGCAGTATTTT. It yields the protein CASSPNPPSGVTDTQYF.

The chain is built from TRBV29-1 and TRBJ1-2, with a weak D call TRBD1 (5 bases). The ends were cut back, 0 bases at V and 6 bases at J, with 11 bases in the middle. This CDR3 is built from 13 residues. The germline CDR1 and CDR2 sequences are SQVTM and ANQGSEA. CDR3 nucleotide sequence: TGCAGCGTTGAAGATCCGACAGAAAATGGCTACACCTTC. Translated: CSVEDPTENGYTF.

The V gene is TRBV15, the J gene TRBJ2-3, with a tentative D call TRBD1 (6 bases). The CDR3 spans 14 residues. V was trimmed by 2 bases and J by 2 bases, leaving 8 bases between them. The germline gives CDR1 LNHNV, CDR2 YYDKDF (reference sequence). The DNA of the CDR3 is TGTGCCACCAGCAGACGGACAGTCACAGATACGCAGTATTTT. Translated: CATSRRTVTDTQYF.

The chain couples TRBV2 to TRBJ1-6, with 8 bases that match TRBD1. The V and J ends lost 6 bases and 7 bases, in that order; junction bases with no gene match: 8. Germline lookup yields CDR1 SNHLY and CDR2 FYNNEI. This CDR3 contains 15 residues. Here the CDR3 DNA reads TGTGCCAGCAGGGGACAGGCGAGGAACAATTCACCCCTCCACTTT. Its protein product is CASRGQARNNSPLHF.

The V call is TRBV6-1, the J call TRBJ2-7, with a weak D call TRBD2 (6 bases). Germline CDR1 is MNHNS and CDR2 is SASEGT. The CDR3 is 15 amino acids. V lost 3 bases and J 4 bases, leaving 16 bases between the germline ends. This CDR3 is CASSDPGLVQYEQYF. For the CDR3, the DNA is TGTGCCAGCAGTGATCCGGGACTGGTACAGTACGAGCAGTACTTC.

CDR3 region: CASSLNSGSQETQYF. The CDR3 DNA sequence: TGCGCCAGCAGCTTGAACTCAGGGTCCCAAGAGACCCAGTACTTC. V usage is TRBV5-1 and J usage is TRBJ2-5; a possible D gene is TRBD1 (5 bases). Trimming took off 1 base at V and 1 base at J, with 11 bases between the two ends. The CDR3 runs 15 residues. Germline lookup yields CDR1 SGHRS and CDR2 YFSETQ.

This clone occurred a few times. This rearrangement joins TRBV24-1 to TRBJ2-4; D is undetermined. The CDR3 runs 14 residues. The V end lost 8 bases, the J end lost 0 bases, and 10 bases lay between the germline ends. Germline CDR1 and CDR2: KGHDR and SFDVKD. DNA of the CDR3: TGTGCCACCAACGCCCACAGAGCCAAAAACATTCAGTACTTC. It encodes CATNAHRAKNIQYF.

This clone occurred a few times. This chain joins TRBV7-9 and TRBJ2-2, with D tentatively TRBD1 (5 bases). Per the germline V gene, CDR1 is SEHNR and CDR2 is FQNEAQ (reference sequence). The CDR3 length is 16 residues. With 1 base removed from V and 3 bases from J, the gap between germline ends came to 12 bases. This chain's CDR3 is CASSLGQGVYTGELFF. DNA of the CDR3: TGTGCCAGCAGCTTAGGTCAGGGTGTGTACACCGGGGAGCTGTTTTTT.

The chain carries TRBV5-1 and TRBJ2-3; 13 positions agree with TRBD2. CDR1 is SGHRS, CDR2 YFSETQ, per germline. The junction had 6 bases not matched to a gene; V was cut back by 4 bases and J by 4 bases. The CDR3 sequence is 16 residues long. CDR3 in amino acids: CASSVILAGGPDTQYF. The CDR3 DNA reads as TGCGCCAGCAGCGTGATACTAGCGGGGGGGCCAGATACGCAGTATTTT.

The genes are TRBV25-1 and TRBJ1-2; no definite D call. This CDR3 is 13 amino acids long. The V gene's germline CDR1 is MGHDK and CDR2 SYGVNS. Trimming removed 6 bases from V and 8 bases from J, with 16 bases in between. Here the CDR3 reads CASSESTGKGYTF. The DNA for the CDR3 is TGTGCCAGCAGCGAGTCGACTGGAAAAGGCTACACCTTC.

The chain combines TRBV28 with TRBJ1-2; tentatively, D is TRBD1 (6 bases). The germline V gene has CDR1 MDHEN and CDR2 SYDVKM. V lost 6 bases and J 4 bases, leaving 15 bases between the germline ends. This CDR3 spans 14 amino acids. CDR3 in DNA: TGTGCCAGCAGCTCAAGACAGGCCCTCTATGGCTACACCTTC. Encoded protein: CASSSRQALYGYTF.

This chain uses TRBV30 with TRBJ2-1, with TRBD2 as a possible D gene (6 bases). In germline, CDR1 is GTSNPN, CDR2 SVGIG (reference sequence). There are 14 residues in the CDR3. Trimming took off 4 bases at V and 0 bases at J, with 10 bases between the two ends. In DNA, the CDR3 is TGTGCCTGGACGCGGGGACTCTCCTACAATGAGCAGTTCTTC. It translates to CAWTRGLSYNEQFF.